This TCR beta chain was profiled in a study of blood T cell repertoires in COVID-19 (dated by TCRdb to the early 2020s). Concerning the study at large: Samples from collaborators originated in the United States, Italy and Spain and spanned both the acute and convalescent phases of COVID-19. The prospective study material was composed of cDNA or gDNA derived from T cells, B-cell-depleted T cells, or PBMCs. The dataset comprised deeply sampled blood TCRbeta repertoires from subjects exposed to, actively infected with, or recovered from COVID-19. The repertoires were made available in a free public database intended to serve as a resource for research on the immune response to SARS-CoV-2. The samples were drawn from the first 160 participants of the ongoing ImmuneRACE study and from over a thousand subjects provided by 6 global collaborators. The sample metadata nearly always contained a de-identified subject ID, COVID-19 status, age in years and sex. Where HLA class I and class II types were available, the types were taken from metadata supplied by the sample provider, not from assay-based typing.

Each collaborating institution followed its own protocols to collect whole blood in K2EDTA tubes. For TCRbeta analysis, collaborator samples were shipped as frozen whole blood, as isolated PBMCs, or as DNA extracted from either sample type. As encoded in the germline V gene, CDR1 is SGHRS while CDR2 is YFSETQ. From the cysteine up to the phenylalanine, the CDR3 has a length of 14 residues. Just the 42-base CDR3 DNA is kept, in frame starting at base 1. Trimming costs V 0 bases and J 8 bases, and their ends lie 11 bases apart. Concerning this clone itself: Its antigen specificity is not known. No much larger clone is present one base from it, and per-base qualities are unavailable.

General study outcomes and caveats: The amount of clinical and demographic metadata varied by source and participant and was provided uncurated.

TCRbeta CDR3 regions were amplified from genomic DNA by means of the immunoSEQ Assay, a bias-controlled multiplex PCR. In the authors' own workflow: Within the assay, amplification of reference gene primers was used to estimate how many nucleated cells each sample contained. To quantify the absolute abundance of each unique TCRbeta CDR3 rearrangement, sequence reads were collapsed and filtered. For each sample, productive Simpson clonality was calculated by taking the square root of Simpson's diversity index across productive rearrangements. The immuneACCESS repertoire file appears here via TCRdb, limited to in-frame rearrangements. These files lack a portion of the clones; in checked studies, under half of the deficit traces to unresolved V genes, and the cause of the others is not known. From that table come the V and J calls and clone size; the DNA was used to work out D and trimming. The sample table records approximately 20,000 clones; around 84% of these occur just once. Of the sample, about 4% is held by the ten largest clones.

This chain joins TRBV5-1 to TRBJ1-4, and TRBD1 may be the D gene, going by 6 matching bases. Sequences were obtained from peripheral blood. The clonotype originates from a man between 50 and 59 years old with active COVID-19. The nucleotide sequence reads TGCGCCAGCAGCTTGGGACAGGCAAGAGAAAAACTGTTTTTT. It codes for CASSLGQAREKLFF.